This record covers a single T cell receptor (beta chain). What it binds is not known. The unexposed donors gave CD4+ T cells in 2011-2018, prior to COVID-19. Isolation of CD4+ T cells took place after around 11 days in culture. Testing used SARS-CoV-2 S/N and four cold-coronavirus spikes on unexposed-donor CD4+ T cells, cells permitting. CDR3 length: 15 amino acids. V lost 5 bases to trimming and J lost 2 bases; unmatched junction nucleotides: 3. CDR1 is SGHTA and CDR2 is FQGNSA in the germline V gene. TCRdb's copy holds only in-frame clones and misses some; the assay was immunoSEQ multiplex PCR. The sample holds more than 9,000 clones, around 80% seen once. This specimen belongs to a study of CD4 T cells in relation to SARS-CoV-2 and coronaviruses. Across the whole study: PBMCs were cultured with antigen for approximately nine days before TCR beta sequencing. Shared crossreactive spike epitopes were mapped to their HLA restriction.

This sequence originates from a human donor in good health. Sequencing was done on a sample of CD4+ T cells from PBMCs, cultured in vitro. This rearrangement joins TRBV7-2 to TRBJ1-5; the match to TRBD1 covers 10 bases. The CDR3 nucleotides are TGTGCCAGCAGCAGGACAGGGGGTGGCAATCAGCCCCAGCATTTT. Translated: CASSRTGGGNQPQHF.